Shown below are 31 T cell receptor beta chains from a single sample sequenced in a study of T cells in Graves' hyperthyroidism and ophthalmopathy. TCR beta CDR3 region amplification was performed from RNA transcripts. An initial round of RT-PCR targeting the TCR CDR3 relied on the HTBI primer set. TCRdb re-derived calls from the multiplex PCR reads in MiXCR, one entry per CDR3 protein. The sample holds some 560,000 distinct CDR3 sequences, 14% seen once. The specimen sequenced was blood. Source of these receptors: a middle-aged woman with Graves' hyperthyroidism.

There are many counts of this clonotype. The CDR3 region has the DNA TGTGCCAGCAGTCCAGGGGCCATAGCCAAAAACATTCAGTACTTC. Its translation: CASSPGAIAKNIQYF. The V gene is TRBV6-1, the J gene TRBJ2-4, with a weak D call TRBD1 (6 bases). Trimming shortened V by 5 bases and J by 0 bases, and 11 bases separated the two germline ends. From germline, CDR1 is MNHNS and CDR2 SASEGT. This CDR3 spans 15 amino acids.

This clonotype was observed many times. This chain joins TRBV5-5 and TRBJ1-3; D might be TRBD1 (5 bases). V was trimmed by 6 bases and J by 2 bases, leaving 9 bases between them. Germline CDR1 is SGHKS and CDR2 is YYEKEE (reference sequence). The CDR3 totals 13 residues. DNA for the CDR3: TGTGCCAGCACAACAGGTGCTGGAAACACCATATATTTT. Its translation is CASTTGAGNTIYF.

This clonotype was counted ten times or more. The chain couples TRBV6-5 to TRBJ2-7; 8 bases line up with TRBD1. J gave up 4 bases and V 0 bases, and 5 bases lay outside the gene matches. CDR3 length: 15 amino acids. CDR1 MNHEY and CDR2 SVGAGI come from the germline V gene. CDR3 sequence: CASSYSGQGAYEQYF. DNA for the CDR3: TGTGCCAGCAGTTACTCGGGGCAGGGGGCATACGAGCAGTACTTC.

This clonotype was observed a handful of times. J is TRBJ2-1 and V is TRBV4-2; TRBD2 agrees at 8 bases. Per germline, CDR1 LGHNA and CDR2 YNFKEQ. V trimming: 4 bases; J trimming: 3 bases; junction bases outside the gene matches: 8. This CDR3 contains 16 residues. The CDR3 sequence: CASSPTGGTIYNEQFF. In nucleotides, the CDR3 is TGTGCCAGCAGCCCAACGGGAGGGACCATCTACAATGAGCAGTTCTTC.

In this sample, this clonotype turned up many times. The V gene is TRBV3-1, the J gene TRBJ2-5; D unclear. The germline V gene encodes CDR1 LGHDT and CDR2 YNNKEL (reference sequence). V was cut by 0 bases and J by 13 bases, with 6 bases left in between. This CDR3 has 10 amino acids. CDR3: CASSQEALYF. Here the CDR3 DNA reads TGTGCCAGCAGCCAAGAGGCGTTGTACTTC.

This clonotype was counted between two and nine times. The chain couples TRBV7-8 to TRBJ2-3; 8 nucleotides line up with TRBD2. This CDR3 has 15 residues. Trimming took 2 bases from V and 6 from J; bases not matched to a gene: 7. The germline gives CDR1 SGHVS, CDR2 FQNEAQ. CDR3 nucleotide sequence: TGTGCCAGCAGCTTACCAGCGGGAGTGCAGGATACGCAGTATTTT. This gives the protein CASSLPAGVQDTQYF.

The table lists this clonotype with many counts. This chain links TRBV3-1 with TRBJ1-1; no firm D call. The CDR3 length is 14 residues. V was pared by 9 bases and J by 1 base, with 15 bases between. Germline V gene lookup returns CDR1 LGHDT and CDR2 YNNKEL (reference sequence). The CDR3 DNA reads TGTGCCAGTCGTCCCCGGGAAGAGAACACTGAAGCTTTCTTT. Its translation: CASRPREENTEAFF.

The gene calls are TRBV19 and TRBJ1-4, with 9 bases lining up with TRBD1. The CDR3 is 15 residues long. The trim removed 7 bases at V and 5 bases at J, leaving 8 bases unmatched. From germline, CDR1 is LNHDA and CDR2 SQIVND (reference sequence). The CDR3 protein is CASTQRGTGNEKLFF. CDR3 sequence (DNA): TGTGCCAGTACCCAGCGCGGGACAGGGAATGAAAAACTGTTTTTT.

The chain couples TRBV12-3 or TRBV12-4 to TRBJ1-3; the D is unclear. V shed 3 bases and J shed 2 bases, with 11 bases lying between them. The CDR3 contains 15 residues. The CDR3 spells CASSLGYPPGNTIYF. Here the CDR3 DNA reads TGTGCCAGCAGTTTGGGGTACCCCCCTGGAAACACCATATATTTT.

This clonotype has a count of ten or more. The CDR3 loop reads CASSLLGRAYQETQYF. The CDR3 nucleotides are TGTGCCAGCAGTTTACTGGGACGGGCGTACCAAGAGACCCAGTACTTC. The V and J genes are TRBV28 and TRBJ2-5; either TRBD1 or TRBD2 may supply D (5 bases each). V was pared by 2 bases and J by 0 bases, with 13 bases between. Per the germline V gene, CDR1 is MDHEN and CDR2 is SYDVKM. This CDR3 has 16 amino acids.

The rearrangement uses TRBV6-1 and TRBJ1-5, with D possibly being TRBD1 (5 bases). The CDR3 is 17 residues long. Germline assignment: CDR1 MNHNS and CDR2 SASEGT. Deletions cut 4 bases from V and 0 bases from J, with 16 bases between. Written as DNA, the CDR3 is TGTGCCAGCAGTGCTGCGCAGGGCGCGTATAGCAATCAGCCCCAGCATTTT. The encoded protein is CASSAAQGAYSNQPQHF.

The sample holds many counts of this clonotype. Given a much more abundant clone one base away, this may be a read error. CDR3 protein: CASSLGQGSHEQYF. In DNA form, the CDR3 reads TGCGCCAGCAGCTTGGGACAGGGGTCCCACGAGCAGTACTTC. This chain connects TRBV5-1 to TRBJ2-7; TRBD1 aligns across 8 bases. The CDR3 totals 14 residues. The trim removed 0 bases at V and 5 bases at J, leaving 4 bases unmatched. Per germline, CDR1 SGHRS and CDR2 YFSETQ.

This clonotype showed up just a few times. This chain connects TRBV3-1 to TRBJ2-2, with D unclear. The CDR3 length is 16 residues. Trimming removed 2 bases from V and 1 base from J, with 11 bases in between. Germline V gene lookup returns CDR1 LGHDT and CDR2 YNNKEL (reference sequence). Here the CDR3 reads CASSQWQNRNTGELFF. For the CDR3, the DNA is TGTGCCAGCAGCCAATGGCAGAATAGGAACACCGGGGAGCTGTTTTTT.

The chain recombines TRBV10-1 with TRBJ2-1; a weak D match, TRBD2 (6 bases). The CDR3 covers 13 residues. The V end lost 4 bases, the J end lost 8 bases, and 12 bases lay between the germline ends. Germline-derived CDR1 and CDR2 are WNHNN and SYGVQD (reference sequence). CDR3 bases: TGCGCCAGCAGTGCGGGAGCAGGCGATGAGCAGTTCTTC. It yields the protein CASSAGAGDEQFF.

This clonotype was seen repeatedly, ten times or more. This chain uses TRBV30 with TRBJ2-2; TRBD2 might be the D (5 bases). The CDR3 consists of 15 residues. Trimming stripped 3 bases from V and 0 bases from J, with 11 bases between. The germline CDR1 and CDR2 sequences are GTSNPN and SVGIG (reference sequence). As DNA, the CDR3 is TGTGCCTGGAGGGATCCAGCGGCGAACACCGGGGAGCTGTTTTTT. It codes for CAWRDPAANTGELFF.

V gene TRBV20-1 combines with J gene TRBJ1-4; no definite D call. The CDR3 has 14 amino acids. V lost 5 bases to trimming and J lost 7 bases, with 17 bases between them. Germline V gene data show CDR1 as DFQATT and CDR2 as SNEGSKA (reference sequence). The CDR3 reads CSAGREGGGEKLFF. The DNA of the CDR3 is TGCAGTGCTGGTAGGGAGGGTGGCGGTGAAAAACTGTTTTTT.

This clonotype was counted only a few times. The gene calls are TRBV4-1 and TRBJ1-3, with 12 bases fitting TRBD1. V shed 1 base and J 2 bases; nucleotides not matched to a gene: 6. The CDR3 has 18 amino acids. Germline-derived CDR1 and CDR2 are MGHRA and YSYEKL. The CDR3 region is CASSQVFRDRGPGNTIYF. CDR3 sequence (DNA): TGCGCCAGCAGCCAAGTCTTCCGGGACAGGGGGCCTGGAAACACCATATATTTT.

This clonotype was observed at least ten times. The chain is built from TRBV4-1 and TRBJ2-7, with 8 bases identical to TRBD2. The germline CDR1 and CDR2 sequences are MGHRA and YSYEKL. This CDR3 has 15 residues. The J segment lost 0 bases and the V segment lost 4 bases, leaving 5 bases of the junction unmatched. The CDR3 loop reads CASSPSAGVSYEQYF. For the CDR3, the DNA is TGCGCCAGCAGCCCCTCAGCGGGAGTCTCCTACGAGCAGTACTTC.

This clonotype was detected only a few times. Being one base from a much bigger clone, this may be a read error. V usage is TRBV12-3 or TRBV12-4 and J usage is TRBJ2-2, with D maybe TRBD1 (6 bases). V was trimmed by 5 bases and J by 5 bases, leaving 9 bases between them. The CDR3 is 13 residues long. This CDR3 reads CASSPGQTGELFF. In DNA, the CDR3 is TGTGCCAGCAGTCCCGGACAGACCGGGGAGCTGTTTTTT.

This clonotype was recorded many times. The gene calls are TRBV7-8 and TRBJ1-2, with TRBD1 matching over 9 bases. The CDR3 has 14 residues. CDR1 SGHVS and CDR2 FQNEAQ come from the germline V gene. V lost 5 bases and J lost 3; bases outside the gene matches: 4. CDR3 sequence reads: CASSKQGADYGYTF. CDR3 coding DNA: TGTGCCAGCAGCAAACAGGGGGCAGACTATGGCTACACCTTC.

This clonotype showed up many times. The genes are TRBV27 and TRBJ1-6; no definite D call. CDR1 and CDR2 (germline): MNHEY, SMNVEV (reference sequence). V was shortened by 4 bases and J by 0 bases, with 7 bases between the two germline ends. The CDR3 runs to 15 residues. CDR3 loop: CASSSGSSYNSPLHF. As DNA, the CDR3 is TGTGCCAGCAGTTCTGGGAGCTCCTATAATTCACCCCTCCACTTT.

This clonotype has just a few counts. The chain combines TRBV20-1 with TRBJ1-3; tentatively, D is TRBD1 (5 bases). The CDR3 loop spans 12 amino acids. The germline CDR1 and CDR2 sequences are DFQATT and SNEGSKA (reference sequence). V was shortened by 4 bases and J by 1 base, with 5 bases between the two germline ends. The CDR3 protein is CSATGSGNTIYF. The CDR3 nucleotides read TGCAGTGCTACAGGGTCTGGAAACACCATATATTTT.

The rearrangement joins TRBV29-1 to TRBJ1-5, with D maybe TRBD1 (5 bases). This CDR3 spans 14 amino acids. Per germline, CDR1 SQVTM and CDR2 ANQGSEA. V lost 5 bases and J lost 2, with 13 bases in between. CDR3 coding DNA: TGCAGCGTTCGTGAGGGGCTAGGCAATCAGCCCCAGCATTTT. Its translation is CSVREGLGNQPQHF.

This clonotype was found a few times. The CDR3 sequence is CASSQVGQGLMNTEAFF. The CDR3 DNA reads as TGCGCCAGCAGCCAAGTAGGACAGGGCCTCATGAACACTGAAGCTTTCTTT. The chain recombines TRBV4-1 with TRBJ1-1; TRBD1 matches 8 bases. Germline trimming cut 1 base from V and 0 bases from J; bases unmatched to any gene: 7. CDR1 and CDR2 from the germline V gene are MGHRA and YSYEKL. The CDR3 has 17 amino acids.

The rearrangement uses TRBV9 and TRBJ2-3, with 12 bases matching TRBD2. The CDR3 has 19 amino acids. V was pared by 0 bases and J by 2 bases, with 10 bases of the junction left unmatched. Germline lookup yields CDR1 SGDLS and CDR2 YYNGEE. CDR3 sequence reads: CASSVGLAGGSRSTDTQYF. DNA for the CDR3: TGTGCCAGCAGCGTAGGCCTAGCGGGAGGGTCTAGATCCACAGATACGCAGTATTTT.

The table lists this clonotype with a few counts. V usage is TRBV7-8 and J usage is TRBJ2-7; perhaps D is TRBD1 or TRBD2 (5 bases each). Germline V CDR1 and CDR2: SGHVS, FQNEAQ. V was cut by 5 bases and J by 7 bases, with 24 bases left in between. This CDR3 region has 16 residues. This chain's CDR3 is CASSPRDQLTRGEQYF. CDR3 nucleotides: TGTGCCAGCAGCCCCCGGGACCAACTCACCCGTGGGGAGCAGTACTTC.

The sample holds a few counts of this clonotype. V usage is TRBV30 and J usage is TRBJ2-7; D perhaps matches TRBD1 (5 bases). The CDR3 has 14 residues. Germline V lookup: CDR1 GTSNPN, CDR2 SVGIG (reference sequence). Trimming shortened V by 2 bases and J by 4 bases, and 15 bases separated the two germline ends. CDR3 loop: CAWSTDSLSYEQYF. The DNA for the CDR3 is TGTGCCTGGAGTACCGACAGTCTTTCTTACGAGCAGTACTTC.

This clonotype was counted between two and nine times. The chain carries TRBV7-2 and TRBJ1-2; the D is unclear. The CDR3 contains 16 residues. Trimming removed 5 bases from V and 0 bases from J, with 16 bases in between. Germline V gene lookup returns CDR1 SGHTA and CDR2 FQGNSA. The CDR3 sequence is CASSPRRIRTNYGYTF. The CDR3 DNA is TGTGCCAGCAGCCCTAGACGGATACGAACTAACTATGGCTACACCTTC.

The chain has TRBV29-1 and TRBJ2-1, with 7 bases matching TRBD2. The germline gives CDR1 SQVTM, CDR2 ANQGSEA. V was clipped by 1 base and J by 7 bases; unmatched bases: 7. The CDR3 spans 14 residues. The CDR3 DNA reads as TGCAGCGTTGAAGGGGGGGGAGCCGCTAATGAGCAGTTCTTC. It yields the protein CSVEGGGAANEQFF.

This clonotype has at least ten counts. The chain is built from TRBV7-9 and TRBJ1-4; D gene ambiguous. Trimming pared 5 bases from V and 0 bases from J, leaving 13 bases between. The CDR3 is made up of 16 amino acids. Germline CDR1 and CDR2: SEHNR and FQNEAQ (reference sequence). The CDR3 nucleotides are TGTGCCAGCAGCCCCCTACCAACTGCAACTAATGAAAAACTGTTTTTT. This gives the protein CASSPLPTATNEKLFF.

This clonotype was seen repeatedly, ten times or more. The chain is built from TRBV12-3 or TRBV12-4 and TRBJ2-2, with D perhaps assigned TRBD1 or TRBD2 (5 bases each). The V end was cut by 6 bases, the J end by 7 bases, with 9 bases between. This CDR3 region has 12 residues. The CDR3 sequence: CASSRDVGELFF. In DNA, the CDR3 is TGTGCCAGCAGCCGGGACGTCGGGGAGCTGTTTTTT.